These 4 T cell receptor beta chains originate from one sample sequenced in a study of spatial heterogeneity in lung cancer. TCRdb itself ran the 5' RACE reads through MiXCR, one entry per CDR3 protein. The table lists over 45,000 distinct CDR3 sequences, roughly 10% of them singletons. Described time point: blood at routine non-recurrence follow-up after resection. The sequences come from PBMCs, collected at follow-up. All receptors derive from a male donor with early-stage non-small cell lung cancer.

This clonotype was counted ten times or more. The rearrangement uses TRBV7-9 and TRBJ1-2; D is undetermined. Germline V gives CDR1 SEHNR, CDR2 FQNEAQ (reference sequence). V was cut by 4 bases and J by 1 base, with 4 bases left in between. The CDR3 is 12 residues long. The DNA of the CDR3 is TGTGCCAGCAGCTCCAATAACTATGGCTACACCTTC. This gives the protein CASSSNNYGYTF. Combining the CDR3 with reference TRBV7-9 and TRBJ1-2 gives the whole variable domain DTGVSQNPRHKITKRGQNVTFRCDPISEHNRLYWYRQTLGQGPEFLTYFQNEAQLEKSRLLSDRFSAERPKGSFSTLEIQRTEQGDSAMYLCASSSNNYGYTFGSGTRLTVV.

This clonotype was found many times. The chain links TRBV7-2 to TRBJ2-5; a possible D gene is TRBD2 (6 bases). Per germline, CDR1 SGHTA and CDR2 FQGNSA. CDR3 length: 14 amino acids. Trimming removed 4 bases from V and 1 base from J, with 10 bases in between. In nucleotides, the CDR3 is TGTGCCAGCAGCTATGCCGGGGGCCAAGAGACCCAGTACTTC. Translated: CASSYAGGQETQYF.

This clonotype was counted many times. The chain has TRBV20-1 and TRBJ2-1; D is possibly TRBD1 or TRBD2 (6 bases each). There are 16 residues in the CDR3. Per the germline V gene, CDR1 is DFQATT and CDR2 is SNEGSKA (reference sequence). V lost 1 base and J lost 6, with 19 bases in between. CDR3 nucleotide sequence: TGCAGTGCTAGAGGCGCCGGGGGCGCGTTCTTCAATGAGCAGTTCTTC. Translated, it gives CSARGAGGAFFNEQFF.

In its sample, this clonotype was seen many times. The V gene is TRBV19, the J gene TRBJ2-3, with D maybe TRBD1 (6 bases). Germline V gene sequence: CDR1 LNHDA, CDR2 SQIVND (reference sequence). Trimming pared 5 bases from V and 6 bases from J, leaving 9 bases between. The CDR3 consists of 12 residues. CDR3 protein: CASSRRGDTQYF. Here the CDR3 DNA reads TGTGCCAGTAGTCGCAGGGGCGATACGCAGTATTTT.